This T cell receptor beta chain was obtained from a study of PD-1 blockade in classical Hodgkin lymphoma (dated by TCRdb to the early 2020s). With regard to the full study: Nivolumab dosing was 3 mg/kg intravenously every 2 weeks, continuing until either disease progression or unacceptable toxicity. A peripheral blood immune signature of response to PD-1 blockade in classical Hodgkin lymphoma was defined using TCR beta sequencing and CyTOF. Broader findings and caveats from the paper: Among trial patients, those achieving complete response had baseline diversity similar to that of newly diagnosed patients, while diversity was significantly lower in partial responders and progressors. Baseline TCR diversity was reported to be lower in newly diagnosed patients than in healthy donors, and even lower in relapsed/refractory patients. Patients starting nivolumab less than 1 year after ASCT had lower diversity and were excluded from later analyses to avoid confounding by immune reconstitution. A significant rise by C4D1 was seen in CD4+ but not CD8+ TCR diversity (p=0.0027 vs p=0.16), with the rise being most apparent in complete responders (p=0.02). The study covered only a single clinical trial cohort, and the causes of the repertoire differences, possibly disease activity or prior therapy, were still not defined.

The Qiagen DNeasy kit was used to extract genomic DNA from unsorted PBMCs and from the negatively selected CD4+ and CD8+ fractions. TCR beta CDR3 regions were amplified by immunoSEQ multiplex PCR using primers annealing to V and J segments. Amplification bias was minimized using a synthetic immune receptor repertoire, and residual bias was removed computationally after sequencing. In the paper's pipeline: Repertoire diversity was quantified as the Shannon entropy index using custom Python scripts. Unsorted, CD4+ and CD8+ repertoires were analyzed separately, except for combined analyses in which CD4+ and CD8+ sequences were merged in silico. Clonal expansion was defined as at least a 2-fold frequency increase after treatment relative to C1D1, with a pseudocount of 0.5 for undetected baseline clones. Singleton clones were defined as clones with 0 or 1 copy at C1D1, and non-singleton clones were defined as clones with 2 or more copies. Clones expanded in unsorted samples were assigned a CD4+, CD8+ or unknown annotation through matching of protein sequences in sorted samples from the same patient. Wilcoxon tests on paired samples were used to test changes in diversity from C1D1 to C4D1. Entries here come from immuneACCESS through TCRdb and include only in-frame sequences with V and J called. Some clones fail to appear in such tables; in the studies checked, an unresolved V gene covers under half of the shortfall, and the cause of the remainder is unknown. V and J calls plus clone size are reproduced from that table; the DNA served to infer D and trimming. The sample contains tens of thousands of clones, 65% to 90% of them found a single time. The ten largest make up 30% to 35% of the sample.

V and J are trimmed by 5 bases and 7 bases, and the gene matches miss 10 bases of the junction. From the cysteine through the phenylalanine, the CDR3 covers 15 amino acids. This entry keeps only the CDR3 DNA: 45 bases, framed from base 1. For CDR1 and CDR2, the germline V gene (reference sequence) lists LNHNV and YYDKDF. The time point label of this sample denotes: cycle 1 day 1 (C1D1), immediately before nivolumab initiation. All trial patients had relapsed after autologous stem cell transplantation, with cohorts A, B and C differing in prior brentuximab vedotin exposure. The trial cohort comprised some 60 patients with relapsed/refractory classical Hodgkin lymphoma whose best overall responses were complete response, partial response or progressive disease. Single-agent nivolumab was administered to trial patients in the multi-cohort phase II CheckMate 205 trial. Best overall response was determined by an independent review committee according to the 2007 International Working Group response criteria. Trial PBMCs were collected just before the start of nivolumab (C1D1) and during therapy at cycle 2 day 1 and cycle 4 day 1. After peripheral blood was drawn into 8 mL Vacutainer Cell Preparation Tubes, PBMCs were isolated by centrifugation and then cryopreserved.

Concerning this clone itself: Its antigen target is currently unknown. Qualities for individual bases were not recorded, and no much larger clone is one base off.

The sample here was peripheral blood mononuclear cells (PBMCs), taken at baseline. The TCR sequence derives from a human donor with classical Hodgkin lymphoma. The chain links TRBV15 with TRBJ2-2, and 7 junctional nucleotides match TRBD1. The encoded CDR3 is CATSPHLQGNGELFF. The nucleotides read TGTGCCACCAGCCCACACCTACAGGGGAACGGGGAGCTGTTTTTT.